This TCR beta chain came from a study of breast tumors, draining lymph nodes, adjacent tissues. There are many counts of this clonotype. TCRdb processed the multiplex PCR reads anew with MiXCR; each CDR3 protein has one entry. This sample carries some 97,000 distinct CDR3 sequences, 21% of them seen once, and the ten largest clones take approximately 1.2%. CDR3 length: 15 residues. The germline gives CDR1 SNHLY, CDR2 FYNNEI. Between the trimmed V and J ends, which lost 6 bases and 0 bases, there was a span of 9 bases. Axillary draining lymph nodes of breast cancer patients supplied the node samples. The sequenced sample consisted of axillary lymph node tissue. The chain employs TRBV2 and TRBJ1-6; D is ambiguous. This clonotype originated in a female donor with breast cancer. Some clones in this sample may be carry-over from other donors' samples. The CDR3: CASRVQSSYNSPLHF. The CDR3, as DNA: TGTGCCAGCAGGGTACAGAGCTCCTATAATTCACCCCTCCACTTT.